A single sample gave rise to the 16 T cell receptor beta chains below, sequenced in a study of shared clonotypes between healthy human individuals. Assay: immunoSEQ multiplex PCR; the TCRdb copy retains only in-frame clones and omits some. The table has about 1.1 million clones, around 77% seen once; the top ten hold roughly 0.9%. Sequencing used memory CD4+ T cells from PBMCs. Subset described: CD45RA-negative fraction. The source of these receptors is a man aged 18 to 30 in good health. Some clones in this sample may be carry-over from other donors' samples.

The CDR3 region has the DNA TGTGCCAGCAGTCCGACGTCAGGACGCAATCAGCCCCAGCATTTT. It translates to CASSPTSGRNQPQHF. The chain joins TRBV6-5 to TRBJ1-5; D is undetermined. Trimming stripped 5 bases from V and 2 bases from J, with 13 bases between. Germline V gene data show CDR1 as MNHEY and CDR2 as SVGAGI. This CDR3 contains 15 residues.

This clone was seen a few times. The chain carries TRBV5-1 and TRBJ1-4, with D unclear. Trimming pared 5 bases from V and 6 bases from J, leaving 5 bases between. The germline V gene encodes CDR1 SGHRS and CDR2 YFSETQ. CDR3 length: 11 amino acids. CDR3 bases: TGCGCCAGCAGGGGTGATGAAAAACTGTTTTTT. It translates to CASRGDEKLFF. The whole variable domain, remainder taken from reference TRBV5-1 and TRBJ1-4, is KAGVTQTPRYLIKTRGQQVTLSCSPISGHRSVSWYQQTPGQGLQFLFEYFSETQRNKGNFPGRFSGRQFSNSRSEMNVSTLELGDSALYLCASRGDEKLFFGSGTQLSVL.

The rearrangement uses TRBV6-1 and TRBJ1-1; 7 nucleotides line up with TRBD1. Germline V gene lookup returns CDR1 MNHNS and CDR2 SASEGT. Unmatched junction bases numbered 10, after V lost 2 bases and J lost 4 bases. The CDR3 has 16 amino acids. The CDR3 spells CASSERARQGGTEAFF. CDR3 nucleotides: TGTGCCAGCAGTGAAAGGGCCAGGCAGGGGGGCACTGAAGCTTTCTTT.

V usage is TRBV7-6 and J usage is TRBJ2-6, with a weak D call TRBD1 (5 bases). There are 15 residues in the CDR3. Germline CDR1 reads SGHVS; CDR2 reads FNYEAQ. V lost 5 bases to trimming and J lost 0 bases, with 8 bases between them. The CDR3 here is CASSPGFSGANVLTF. CDR3 bases: TGTGCCAGCAGCCCAGGGTTCTCTGGGGCCAACGTCCTGACTTTC.

CDR3: CASSQLNQGYTEAFF. CDR3 in DNA: TGTGCCAGCAGCCAACTCAACCAGGGGTACACTGAAGCTTTCTTT. V usage is TRBV7-8 and J usage is TRBJ1-1, with D tentatively TRBD1 (6 bases). CDR3 length: 15 amino acids. Trimming took off 5 bases at V and 3 bases at J, with 16 bases between the two ends. The germline V gene encodes CDR1 SGHVS and CDR2 FQNEAQ.

This sequence joins TRBV9 and TRBJ2-7; either TRBD1 or TRBD2 may supply D (7 bases each). Germline CDR1 reads SGDLS; CDR2 reads YYNGEE. The germline V and J ends were trimmed by 10 bases and 1 base, with 18 bases remaining between them. There are 14 residues in the CDR3. CDR3 sequence reads: CASGRGTESYEQYF. The CDR3 DNA is TGTGCCTCAGGGAGGGGGACAGAATCCTACGAGCAGTACTTC.

This chain joins TRBV5-4 and TRBJ2-7; 9 nucleotides line up with TRBD1. There are 14 residues in the CDR3. CDR1 is SGHNT, CDR2 YYREEE, per germline (reference sequence). With V trimmed by 3 bases and J by 3 bases, 4 bases remained unmatched. The CDR3: CASSSGQGRYEQYF. CDR3 sequence (DNA): TGTGCCAGCAGCTCGGGACAGGGACGCTACGAGCAGTACTTC.

The chain links TRBV5-5 to TRBJ2-7; TRBD1 matches at 12 bases. The CDR3 has 16 residues. Per germline, CDR1 SGHKS and CDR2 YYEKEE (reference sequence). With 1 base clipped from V and 7 bases from J, the junction kept 9 bases outside the gene matches. The CDR3 DNA reads as TGTGCCAGCAGCTTGATTGGGGGACAGGGGGCAGAGGAGCAGTACTTC. Translation gives CASSLIGGQGAEEQYF.

The chain employs TRBV7-2 and TRBJ1-4; D call uncertain. Germline loops: CDR1 SGHTA, CDR2 FQGNSA. The ends were cut back, 5 bases at V and 6 bases at J, with 16 bases in the middle. This CDR3 is built from 15 residues. The CDR3 protein is CASSTRAAPYEKLFF. In nucleotides, the CDR3 is TGTGCCAGCAGCACACGGGCCGCCCCCTATGAAAAACTGTTTTTT.

The chain joins TRBV6-1 to TRBJ1-4; D is undetermined. V gave up 2 bases and J gave up 5 bases, with 9 bases separating them. The CDR3 has 14 amino acids. Per the germline V gene, CDR1 is MNHNS and CDR2 is SASEGT. CDR3: CASSEMGANEKLFF. CDR3 DNA: TGTGCCAGCAGTGAAATGGGAGCGAATGAAAAACTGTTTTTT.

The rearrangement links TRBV5-1 to TRBJ1-2; no reliable D call. The V gene lost 1 base and the J gene lost 7 bases, with 23 bases spanning the gap. Germline V lookup: CDR1 SGHRS, CDR2 YFSETQ. The CDR3 runs to 17 residues. The chain's CDR3 is CASSLLGREPPLGGYTF. DNA of the CDR3: TGCGCCAGCAGCTTGCTAGGACGGGAGCCGCCTCTGGGTGGCTACACCTTC.

The CDR3 coding sequence is TGTGCCAGCGGTGACCGGAGCGAGCAGTACTTC. Its protein product is CASGDRSEQYF. This chain links TRBV6-6 with TRBJ2-7; no definite D call. The CDR3 totals 11 residues. V lost 8 bases, J lost 6 bases, and 11 bases lay in between. Per the germline V gene, CDR1 is MNHNY and CDR2 is SVGAGI (reference sequence).

This clone was seen a handful of times. This chain connects TRBV5-3 to TRBJ2-2, with D maybe TRBD2 (5 bases). TRBV5-3 is placed among ORFs of uncertain function. The CDR3 contains 15 residues. Trimming removed 0 bases from V and 4 bases from J, with 10 bases in between. CDR3 nucleotide sequence: TGTGCCAGAAGCTTGGGTGGGAGTTCCACCGGGGAGCTGTTTTTT. This translates into CARSLGGSSTGELFF.

This clone was seen a handful of times. The genes are TRBV19 and TRBJ2-7, with 8 bases lining up with TRBD1. There are 14 residues in the CDR3. With V trimmed by 4 bases and J by 6 bases, 8 bases remained unmatched. Germline loops: CDR1 LNHDA, CDR2 SQIVND (reference sequence). The DNA of the CDR3 is TGTGCCAGTAGTAAGGACAGGGCGGCCTCCGAGCAGTACTTC. Translated: CASSKDRAASEQYF.

The chain carries TRBV7-9 and TRBJ1-3, with D uncertain. This CDR3 contains 17 residues. The germline V gene has CDR1 SEHNR and CDR2 FQNEAQ (reference sequence). V was clipped by 7 bases and J by 1 base, with 20 bases between them. The CDR3 region is CASTSTGGAVSGNTIYF. CDR3 DNA sequence: TGTGCCAGCACCTCCACCGGTGGTGCGGTTTCTGGAAACACCATATATTTT. Full variable domain (remainder filled in from reference TRBV7-9 and TRBJ1-3): DTGVSQNPRHKITKRGQNVTFRCDPISEHNRLYWYRQTLGQGPEFLTYFQNEAQLEKSRLLSDRFSAERPKGSFSTLEIQRTEQGDSAMYLCASTSTGGAVSGNTIYFGEGSWLTVV.

This clone was observed a handful of times. This rearrangement joins TRBV30 to TRBJ1-4, with a possible D match to TRBD1 (5 bases). Trimming left V 3 bases short and J 8 bases short, with 19 bases between. The CDR3 runs to 15 residues. The germline gives CDR1 GTSNPN, CDR2 SVGIG (reference sequence). CDR3 nucleotide sequence: TGTGCCTGGAGGCCAGGGCGGGGTACACGGGAAAAACTGTTTTTT. Protein product: CAWRPGRGTREKLFF.